This T cell receptor (beta chain) was captured by sequencing in a study of blood T cell repertoires in COVID-19. Across the whole study: Specimens from acute and convalescent COVID-19 originated in the United States, Italy and Spain.

In the study's own analysis: How many nucleated cells were present was estimated from reference gene primer amplification. The protocol was immunoSEQ multiplex PCR, while the TCRdb copy is restricted to in-frame clones and leaves out a portion. V and J calls and clone size are copied from that table; D and trimming were computed from the DNA. The sample lists 290,000 or so clones, approximately 89% occurring once. Seattle-derived patients entered the study during active infection and were followed longitudinally. Specimen: peripheral blood. This TCR was sampled from a woman in her 30s with COVID-19, enrolled during active disease.

The CDR3, as DNA: TGTGCCAGCAGCTTGACAGGGGAATCAGGCTATGGCTACACCTTC. Translating it yields CASSLTGESGYGYTF. J is TRBJ1-2 and V is TRBV5-6; the match to TRBD1 covers 7 bases. Germline CDR1 reads SGHDT; CDR2 reads YYEEEE. The CDR3 length is 15 residues. Trimming took 1 base from V and 4 from J; bases not matched to a gene: 7.